This T cell receptor beta chain came from a study of cytomegalovirus exposure and HLA in healthy donors. Study-wide findings and caveats: A later analysis reportedly found fewer N-insertions in an Asian-associated ancestry cluster than the approximately 670-donor mean. TCR beta sequences reportedly predicted most subjects' HLA-A and HLA-B alleles accurately. TRBV6-2, TRBV6-3 and some other V segments were unresolvable in 87-base-pair reads.

The primer mix had 60 Vbeta and 13 Jbeta primers. Sequenced by immunoSEQ multiplex PCR; TCRdb stores in-frame clones only, minus some. The sample shows about 64,000 clones, about 85% of them seen only once. Trimming removed 4 bases from V and 10 bases from J, with 14 bases in between. In germline, CDR1 is SGHAT, CDR2 FQNNGV. This CDR3 comprises 13 residues. Unrecorded immune exposure was likely among donors, who were nominally healthy when sampled. Comments on this clone: Its antigen is not identified.

The sequence derives from a female donor in good health and CMV-seronegative. The V and J genes are TRBV11-2 and TRBJ1-5; D call uncertain. The sample taken for sequencing was PBMCs. DNA for the CDR3: TGTGCCAGCAGCTCCCAAGCCTCTGCTCCCCAGCATTTT. Its translation: CASSSQASAPQHF. Based on the CDR3 plus reference TRBV11-2 and TRBJ1-5, the full variable domain is EAGVAQSPRYKIIEKRQSVAFWCNPISGHATLYWYQQILGQGPKLLIQFQNNGVVDDSQLPKDRFSAERLKGVDSTLKIQPAKLEDSAVYLCASSSQASAPQHFGDGTRLSIL.